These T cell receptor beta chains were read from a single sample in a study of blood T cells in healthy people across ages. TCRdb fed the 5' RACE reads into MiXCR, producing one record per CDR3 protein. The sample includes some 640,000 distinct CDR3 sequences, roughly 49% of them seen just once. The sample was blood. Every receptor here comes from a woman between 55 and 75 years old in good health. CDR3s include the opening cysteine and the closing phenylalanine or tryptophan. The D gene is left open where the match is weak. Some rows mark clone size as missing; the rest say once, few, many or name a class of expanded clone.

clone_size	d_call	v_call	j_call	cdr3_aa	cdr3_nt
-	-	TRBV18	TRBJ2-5	CASSPSGRGPPRGTQYF	TGTGCCAGCTCACCATCCGGCAGGGGTCCGCCCAGGGGGACCCAGTACTTC
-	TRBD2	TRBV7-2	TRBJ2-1	CASSLVASGGYNEQFF	TGTGCCAGCAGCTTAGTAGCTAGCGGGGGATACAATGAGCAGTTCTTC
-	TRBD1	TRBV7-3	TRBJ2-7	CASSLGDRASSEQYF	TGTGCCAGCAGCTTAGGGGACAGGGCCTCTTCCGAGCAGTACTTC
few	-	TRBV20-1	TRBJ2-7	CSAREGTTYEQYF	TGCAGTGCTAGAGAGGGGACAACCTACGAGCAGTACTTC
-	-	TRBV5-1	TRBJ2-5	CASSFTSQETQYF	TGCGCCAGCAGCTTCACATCCCAAGAGACCCAGTACTTC
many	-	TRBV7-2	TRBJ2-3	CASSYSFIVDTQYF	TGTGCCAGCAGCTACTCCTTTATTGTAGATACGCAGTATTTT
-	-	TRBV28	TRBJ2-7	CASSPPLIYEQYF	TGTGCCAGCAGTCCACCCCTGATCTACGAGCAGTACTTC
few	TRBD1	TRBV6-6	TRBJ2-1	CASSLNTGVYNEQFF	TGTGCCAGCAGCCTCAATACAGGGGTCTACAATGAGCAGTTCTTC
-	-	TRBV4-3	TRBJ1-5	CASSGNPYNQPQHF	TGCGCCAGCAGTGGGAACCCATACAATCAGCCCCAGCATTTT
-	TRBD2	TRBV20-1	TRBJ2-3	CSAGTSDQYF	TGCAGTGCAGGGACTAGCGACCAGTATTTT
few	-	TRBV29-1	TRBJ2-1	CSVGEAGPYNEQFF	TGCAGCGTCGGGGAGGCAGGACCCTACAATGAGCAGTTCTTC
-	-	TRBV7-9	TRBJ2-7	CASSPRDRYYEQYF	TGTGCCAGCAGCCCTCGGGACCGATACTACGAGCAGTACTTC
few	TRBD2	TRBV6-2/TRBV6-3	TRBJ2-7	CASRTSGRTYEQYF	TGTGCCAGCAGGACTAGCGGGAGAACTTACGAGCAGTACTTC
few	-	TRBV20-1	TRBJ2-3	CSASDSLGNTQYF	TGCAGTGCTAGCGACTCTCTCGGAAATACGCAGTATTTT
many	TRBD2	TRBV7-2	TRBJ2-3	CASSVTSGRAPDTQYF	TGTGCCAGCAGCGTAACTAGCGGGAGGGCTCCAGATACGCAGTATTTT
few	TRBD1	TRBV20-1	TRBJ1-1	CSARQGTVEAFF	TGCAGTGCTCGACAGGGGACGGTAGAAGCTTTCTTT
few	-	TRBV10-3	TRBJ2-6	CAISSSGSTTGGANVLTF	TGTGCCATCAGTTCTTCAGGGTCCACTACGGGTGGGGCCAACGTCCTGACTTTC
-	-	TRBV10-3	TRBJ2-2	CAIREGPGELFF	TGTGCCATCAGAGAGGGGCCCGGGGAGCTGTTTTTT
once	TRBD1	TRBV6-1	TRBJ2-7	CASSDFGTGTGNFYEQYF	TGTGCCAGCAGTGATTTCGGAACTGGGACAGGAAACTTCTACGAGCAGTACTTC
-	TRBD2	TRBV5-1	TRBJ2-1	CASSLMLAGGNEQFF	TGCGCCAGCAGCTTGATGCTAGCGGGAGGGAATGAGCAGTTCTTC
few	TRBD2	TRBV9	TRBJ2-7	CASSPGGTSVYEQYF	TGTGCCAGCAGCCCCGGTGGGACTAGCGTCTACGAGCAGTACTTC
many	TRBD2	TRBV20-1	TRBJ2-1	CSAPPGLAEYNEQFF	TGCAGTGCTCCCCCGGGACTAGCGGAGTACAATGAGCAGTTCTTC
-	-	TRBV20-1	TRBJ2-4	CSARFGQSKNIQYF	TGCAGTGCTAGATTCGGACAGTCCAAAAACATTCAGTACTTC
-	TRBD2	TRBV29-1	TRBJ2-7	CSVAGGTYEQYF	TGCAGTGTAGCGGGAGGGACCTACGAGCAGTACTTC
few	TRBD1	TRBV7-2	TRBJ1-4	CASSPPTGEEKLFF	TGTGCCAGCAGCCCGCCGACAGGGGAGGAAAAACTGTTTTTT
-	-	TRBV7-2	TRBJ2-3	CASSLGGLNTQYF	TGTGCCAGCAGCCTAGGGGGGCTAAATACGCAGTATTTT
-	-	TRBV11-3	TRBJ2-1	CASRGLEDEQFF	TGTGCCAGCAGGGGGTTGGAGGATGAGCAGTTCTTC
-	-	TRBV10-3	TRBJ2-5	CAISDGGSSGAREETQYF	TGTGCCATCAGTGACGGAGGATCGTCGGGTGCGAGGGAAGAGACCCAGTACTTC
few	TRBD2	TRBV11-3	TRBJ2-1	CASSLGLAGEGDEQFF	TGTGCCAGCTCACTAGGACTAGCGGGAGAAGGGGATGAGCAGTTCTTC